The 28 T cell receptor beta chains below all came from one sample that was sequenced in a study of PD-L1 blockade in urothelial cancer. Generated by immunoSEQ multiplex PCR, the TCRdb table keeps only in-frame clones and is missing some. The repertoire includes roughly 26,000 clones, approximately 86% of them detected once, and about 33% sits in the top ten. Sequencing used PBMCs, obtained around atezolizumab (anti-PD-L1) treatment. The receptors derive from a man aged 60-69 years with urothelial cancer.

The chain combines TRBV5-6 with TRBJ1-3; D possibly corresponds to TRBD1 (5 bases). Germline CDR1 and CDR2: SGHDT and YYEEEE. The CDR3 is 15 amino acids. Trimming left V 0 bases short and J 4 bases short, with 11 bases between. In DNA, the CDR3 is TGTGCCAGCAGCTTGGTTTCGGGGGACGGAAACACCATATATTTT. This gives the protein CASSLVSGDGNTIYF.

This sequence joins TRBV10-3 and TRBJ2-7; weak D call: TRBD1 (5 bases). The germline CDR1 and CDR2 sequences are ENHRY and SYGVKD. The CDR3 extends over 14 amino acids. The V and J ends lost 4 bases and 2 bases respectively, with 12 bases between them. The CDR3 DNA reads TGTGCCATCAGTGGTCAACAGGTTCCCTACGAGCAGTACTTC. Translated, it gives CAISGQQVPYEQYF.

The genes are TRBV7-9 and TRBJ2-1; possibly TRBD1 for D (5 bases). The CDR3 covers 15 residues. Germline loops: CDR1 SEHNR, CDR2 FQNEAQ (reference sequence). V lost 1 base, J lost 8 bases, and 15 bases lay in between. CDR3 DNA: TGTGCCAGCAGCTTAGGGACAACTAAGCGCGATGAGCAGTTCTTC. Translation: CASSLGTTKRDEQFF.

This clone was detected a few times. The J gene is TRBJ2-2, the V gene TRBV30; possible D gene TRBD1, 6 bases. Trimming stripped 6 bases from V and 6 bases from J, with 14 bases between. CDR3 length: 13 amino acids. Germline CDR1 GTSNPN, CDR2 SVGIG (reference sequence). The CDR3 region is CACRGRSAGELFF. Written as DNA, the CDR3 is TGTGCCTGCAGGGGCAGGTCCGCCGGGGAGCTGTTTTTT. Together with reference TRBV30 and TRBJ2-2, the CDR3 gives the full variable domain: SQTIHQWPATLVQPVGSPLSLECTVEGTSNPNLYWYRQAAGRGLQLLFYSVGIGQISSEVPQNLSASRPQDRQFILSSKKLLLSDSGFYLCACRGRSAGELFFGEGSRLTVL.

V is TRBV19 and J is TRBJ2-1; D may be TRBD1 (6 bases). The CDR3 consists of 14 residues. Looked up from germline, CDR1 is LNHDA and CDR2 is SQIVND (reference sequence). The V end was cut by 5 bases, the J end by 0 bases, with 8 bases between. The CDR3 region has the DNA TGTGCCAGTAGTGGACAGAGCTCCTACAATGAGCAGTTCTTC. Translation gives CASSGQSSYNEQFF. Combining the CDR3 with reference TRBV19 and TRBJ2-1 gives the whole variable domain DGGITQSPKYLFRKEGQNVTLSCEQNLNHDAMYWYRQDPGQGLRLIYYSQIVNDFQKGDIAEGYSVSREKKESFPLTVTSAQKNPTAFYLCASSGQSSYNEQFFGPGTRLTVL.

V gene TRBV7-6 combines with J gene TRBJ1-1, with 8 bases identical to TRBD1. This CDR3 is built from 15 residues. J gave up 1 base and V 2 bases, and 3 bases lay outside the gene matches. Germline CDR1 is SGHVS and CDR2 is FNYEAQ. The CDR3: CASSLQGAKNTEAFF. As DNA, the CDR3 is TGTGCCAGCAGCTTACAGGGGGCCAAGAACACTGAAGCTTTCTTT.

The chain uses TRBV18 and TRBJ2-3; no definite D call. There are 12 residues in the CDR3. The V and J ends lost 1 base and 4 bases respectively, with 3 bases between them. Germline V lookup: CDR1 KGHSH, CDR2 LQKENI. CDR3 bases: TGTGCCAGCTCACCACTAGCAGATACGCAGTATTTT. It yields the protein CASSPLADTQYF.

In its sample, this clone was seen once. V and J are TRBV7-8 and TRBJ1-6, with D perhaps TRBD1 (5 bases). V was trimmed by 5 bases and J by 0 bases, leaving 5 bases between them. Germline CDR1 and CDR2: SGHVS and FQNEAQ. This CDR3 region has 14 residues. CDR3 loop: CASSDSSYNSPLHF. Here the CDR3 DNA reads TGTGCCAGCAGCGACAGCTCCTATAATTCACCCCTCCACTTT. Filled out from reference TRBV7-8 and TRBJ1-6, the complete variable domain reads GAGVSQSPRYKVAKRGQDVALRCDPISGHVSLFWYQQALGQGPEFLTYFQNEAQLDKSGLPSDRFFAERPEGSVSTLKIQRTQQEDSAVYLCASSDSSYNSPLHFGNGTRLTVT.

This clone was detected only once. This chain joins TRBV9 and TRBJ2-1; TRBD2 matches 10 bases. Germline CDR1 is SGDLS and CDR2 is YYNGEE. The trim removed 0 bases at V and 7 bases at J, leaving 13 bases unmatched. CDR3 length: 18 residues. The CDR3 bases are TGTGCCAGCAGCGTAGTTGGTCTAGCGGGAGAAGGCACAAATGAGCAGTTCTTC. It translates to CASSVVGLAGEGTNEQFF.

The chain couples TRBV29-1 to TRBJ2-7, with TRBD2 matching 14 bases. Germline assignment: CDR1 SQVTM and CDR2 ANQGSEA. CDR3 size: 14 residues. J was trimmed by 3 bases and V by 7 bases; bases with no gene match: 5. The CDR3 DNA reads TGCAGCGCCCGGACTAGCGGGGGGTACTACGAGCAGTACTTC. The encoded protein is CSARTSGGYYEQYF.

The chain recombines TRBV15 with TRBJ1-3; TRBD1 aligns across 7 bases. Germline values: CDR1 LNHNV, CDR2 YYDKDF (reference sequence). The CDR3 has 15 amino acids. The ends lost 5 bases at V and 0 bases at J; junction bases unmatched: 4. CDR3 nucleotide sequence: TGTGCCACCAGCCGACGGACAGGCTCTGGAAACACCATATATTTT. Translating gives CATSRRTGSGNTIYF.

The DNA of the CDR3 is TGTGCCAGCAGCTTCGGACAGGGAGTTTATGAGCAGTTCTTC. Translated: CASSFGQGVYEQFF. The chain uses TRBV11-3 and TRBJ2-1; 8 bases map to TRBD1. CDR3 length equals 14 residues. CDR1 and CDR2 (germline): SGHNT, YENEEA. With V trimmed by 3 bases and J by 8 bases, 6 bases remained unmatched.

The chain is built from TRBV7-9 and TRBJ2-2; 10 nucleotides align to TRBD2. This CDR3 contains 15 residues. The germline V gene encodes CDR1 SEHNR and CDR2 FQNEAQ (reference sequence). V was clipped by 3 bases and J by 5 bases; unmatched bases: 3. CDR3 protein: CASSLGLASTGELFF. Here the CDR3 DNA reads TGTGCCAGCAGCTTGGGACTAGCGTCGACCGGGGAGCTGTTTTTT.

V usage is TRBV4-2 and J usage is TRBJ2-7; possible D gene TRBD1, 6 bases. Between the trimmed V and J ends, which lost 4 bases and 0 bases, there was a span of 13 bases. There are 15 residues in the CDR3. Per germline, CDR1 LGHNA and CDR2 YNFKEQ. In nucleotides, the CDR3 is TGTGCCAGCAGCCCCCGAGGACAGAACTCCTACGAGCAGTACTTC. Its translation: CASSPRGQNSYEQYF.

CDR3 region: CASSQGDNYSPLHF. The CDR3 coding sequence is TGCGCCAGCAGCCAAGGGGACAATTATTCACCCCTCCACTTT. The chain carries TRBV4-1 and TRBJ1-6; D perhaps matches TRBD1 (6 bases). V gave up 1 base and J gave up 8 bases, with 9 bases separating them. The CDR3 length is 14 residues. CDR1 is MGHRA and CDR2 is YSYEKL in the germline V gene.

The chain combines TRBV4-2 with TRBJ1-1, with 12 bases matching TRBD1. Germline V gene sequence: CDR1 LGHNA, CDR2 YNFKEQ. The trim removed 3 bases at V and 8 bases at J, leaving 7 bases unmatched. CDR3 size: 15 residues. CDR3 amino acids: CASSQAGQGAREAFF. Here the CDR3 DNA reads TGTGCCAGCAGCCAGGCGGGACAGGGGGCGCGGGAAGCTTTCTTT.

This clone was detected only once. The chain combines TRBV19 with TRBJ1-5; D is unclear. The CDR3 has 14 amino acids. V lost 6 bases and J 0 bases, leaving 9 bases between the germline ends. Germline lookup yields CDR1 LNHDA and CDR2 SQIVND (reference sequence). The CDR3 sequence is CASRLTDSNQPQHF. The CDR3 bases are TGTGCCAGTAGGCTTACAGATAGCAATCAGCCCCAGCATTTT. Full variable domain (outside the CDR3, taken from reference TRBV19 and TRBJ1-5): DGGITQSPKYLFRKEGQNVTLSCEQNLNHDAMYWYRQDPGQGLRLIYYSQIVNDFQKGDIAEGYSVSREKKESFPLTVTSAQKNPTAFYLCASRLTDSNQPQHFGDGTRLSIL.

CDR3: CAWSGQANTEAFF. The DNA of the CDR3 is TGTGCCTGGTCCGGACAGGCGAACACTGAAGCTTTCTTT. The chain employs TRBV30 and TRBJ1-1, with 7 bases aligning to TRBD1. Unmatched junction bases numbered 4, after V lost 5 bases and J lost 1 base. The germline V gene has CDR1 GTSNPN and CDR2 SVGIG (reference sequence). The CDR3 loop spans 13 amino acids.

The V call is TRBV27, the J call TRBJ2-5; 8 bases line up with TRBD2. The V and J ends lost 5 bases and 6 bases, in that order; junction bases with no gene match: 11. Germline V CDR1 and CDR2: MNHEY, SMNVEV (reference sequence). CDR3 length: 15 amino acids. The CDR3 coding sequence is TGTGCCAGCAGTCGGGGGGGCGGGAGTTCGAAGACCCAGTACTTC. Translation: CASSRGGGSSKTQYF.

The DNA of the CDR3 is TGCAGCGTTAAACGGACAGGGAGTAATGAAAAACTGTTTTTT. Translated: CSVKRTGSNEKLFF. The J gene is TRBJ1-4, the V gene TRBV29-1, with 8 bases that match TRBD1. This CDR3 contains 14 residues. Germline V gives CDR1 SQVTM, CDR2 ANQGSEA. J gave up 4 bases and V 5 bases, and 6 bases lay outside the gene matches.

V is TRBV19 and J is TRBJ1-6, with 9 bases aligning to TRBD1. The length of the CDR3 is 16 residues. In germline, CDR1 is LNHDA, CDR2 SQIVND (reference sequence). After removal of 4 bases from V and 9 bases from J, the junction contained 10 bases not matched to a gene. CDR3 nucleotides: TGTGCCAGTAGTACGAGCCGGGACAGGGTTTTTTCACCCCTCCACTTT. Amino acids: CASSTSRDRVFSPLHF.

The rearrangement joins TRBV6-1 to TRBJ2-2; 10 bases align to TRBD2. After removal of 7 bases from V and 6 bases from J, the junction contained 8 bases not matched to a gene. The germline V gene encodes CDR1 MNHNS and CDR2 SASEGT. This CDR3 is 15 amino acids long. The CDR3 DNA reads TGTGCCAGCATGTGGACTAGCGGTCTAGCCGGGGAGCTGTTTTTT. Its protein is CASMWTSGLAGELFF.

V is TRBV19 and J is TRBJ2-2; 8 bases map to TRBD1. Germline trimming cut 6 bases from V and 7 bases from J; bases unmatched to any gene: 7. In germline, CDR1 is LNHDA, CDR2 SQIVND (reference sequence). The CDR3 contains 14 residues. The chain's CDR3 is CASRRQGSHGELFF. Here the CDR3 DNA reads TGTGCCAGTAGGCGACAGGGGAGTCACGGGGAGCTGTTTTTT.

This clone came up once. This sequence joins TRBV30 and TRBJ2-5; 12 positions agree with TRBD2. Germline assignment: CDR1 GTSNPN and CDR2 SVGIG (reference sequence). The CDR3 is 14 residues long. Trimming at V came to 0 bases and at J to 5 bases, leaving 1 base not matched to a gene. The CDR3 region is CAWSVLAGGETQYF. Written as DNA, the CDR3 is TGTGCCTGGAGTGTCCTAGCGGGAGGGGAGACCCAGTACTTC.

The CDR3: CASSRGFNEKLFF. The CDR3 DNA sequence: TGTGCCAGCTCCAGGGGGTTTAATGAAAAACTGTTTTTT. V usage is TRBV18 and J usage is TRBJ1-4; TRBD1 agrees at 7 bases. Germline-derived CDR1 and CDR2 are KGHSH and LQKENI. Trimming took 6 bases from V and 4 from J; bases not matched to a gene: 2. This CDR3 region has 13 residues.

The rearrangement uses TRBV18 and TRBJ2-2; 8 bases match TRBD2. The CDR3 loop spans 16 amino acids. The ends lost 3 bases at V and 5 bases at J; junction bases unmatched: 8. Per the germline V gene, CDR1 is KGHSH and CDR2 is LQKENI. The CDR3 loop reads CASSPGLAGATGELFF. Written as DNA, the CDR3 is TGTGCCAGCTCACCCGGACTAGCCGGAGCGACCGGGGAGCTGTTTTTT.

This clone showed up just once. The chain links TRBV27 to TRBJ1-2; 12 bases are a match to TRBD1. The V segment lost 4 bases and the J segment 5 bases; nucleotides outside the gene matches: 11. The CDR3 totals 17 residues. The germline CDR1 and CDR2 sequences are MNHEY and SMNVEV (reference sequence). CDR3 nucleotides: TGTGCCAGCAGTTATGGGGGGACAGGGGGCCCATTGTATGGCTACACCTTC. This codes for CASSYGGTGGPLYGYTF.

Here the CDR3 reads CASSPGVGTGVEKLFF. For the CDR3, the DNA is TGTGCCAGCAGCCCGGGGGTGGGGACAGGGGTTGAAAAACTGTTTTTT. This chain uses TRBV4-2 with TRBJ1-4; TRBD1 agrees at 10 bases. The trim removed 4 bases at V and 7 bases at J, leaving 9 bases unmatched. The CDR3 is made up of 16 amino acids. Germline values: CDR1 LGHNA, CDR2 YNFKEQ.